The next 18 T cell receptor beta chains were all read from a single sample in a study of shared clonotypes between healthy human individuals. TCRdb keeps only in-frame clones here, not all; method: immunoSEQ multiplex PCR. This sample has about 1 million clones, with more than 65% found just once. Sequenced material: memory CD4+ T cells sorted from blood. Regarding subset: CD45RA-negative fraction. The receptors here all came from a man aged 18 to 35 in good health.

The CDR3 sequence is CASRPPGQGAHEQYF. CDR3 DNA: TGTGCCAGCAGGCCCCCGGGACAGGGGGCCCACGAGCAGTACTTC. The chain links TRBV6-5 to TRBJ2-7; 12 nucleotides line up with TRBD1. This CDR3 comprises 15 residues. Germline V gene lookup returns CDR1 MNHEY and CDR2 SVGAGI. The trim removed 6 bases at V and 5 bases at J, leaving 8 bases unmatched.

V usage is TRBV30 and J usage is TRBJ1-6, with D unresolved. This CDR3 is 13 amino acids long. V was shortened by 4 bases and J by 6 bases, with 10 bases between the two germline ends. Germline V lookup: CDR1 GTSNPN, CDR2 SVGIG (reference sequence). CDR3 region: CAWISSGNSPLHF. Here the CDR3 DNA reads TGTGCCTGGATTAGTTCTGGTAATTCACCCCTCCACTTT.

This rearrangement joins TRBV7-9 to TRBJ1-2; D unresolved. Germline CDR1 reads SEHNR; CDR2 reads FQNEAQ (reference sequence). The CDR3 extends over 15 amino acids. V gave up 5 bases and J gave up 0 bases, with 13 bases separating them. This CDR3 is CASSQDQVANYGYTF. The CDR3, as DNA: TGTGCCAGCAGCCAAGATCAAGTTGCTAACTATGGCTACACCTTC.

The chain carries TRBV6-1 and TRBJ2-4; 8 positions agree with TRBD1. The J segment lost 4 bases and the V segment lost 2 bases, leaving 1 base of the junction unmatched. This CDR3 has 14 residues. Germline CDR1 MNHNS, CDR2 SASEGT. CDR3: CASSETGGKNIQYF. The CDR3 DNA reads TGTGCCAGCAGTGAAACAGGGGGGAAAAACATTCAGTACTTC.

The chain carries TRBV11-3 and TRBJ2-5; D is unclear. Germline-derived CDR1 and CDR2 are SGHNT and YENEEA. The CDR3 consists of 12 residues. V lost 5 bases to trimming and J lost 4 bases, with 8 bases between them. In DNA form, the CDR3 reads TGTGCCAGCAGCCTCAAAGGAGAGACCCAGTACTTC. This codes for CASSLKGETQYF.

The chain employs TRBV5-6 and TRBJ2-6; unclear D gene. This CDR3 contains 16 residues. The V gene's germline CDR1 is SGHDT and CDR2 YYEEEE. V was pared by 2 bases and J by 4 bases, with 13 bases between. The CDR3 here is CASSLYLGSGANVLTF. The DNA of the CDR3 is TGTGCCAGCAGCTTATATTTGGGTTCAGGGGCCAACGTCCTGACTTTC.

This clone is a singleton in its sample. CDR3 nucleotides: TGCAGCGTTGCCGGACAGGGGGAAGCAACTAATGAAAAACTGTTTTTT. Translated, it gives CSVAGQGEATNEKLFF. J is TRBJ1-4 and V is TRBV29-1, with 10 bases matching TRBD1. The CDR3 runs to 16 residues. Germline-derived CDR1 and CDR2 are SQVTM and ANQGSEA. V gave up 4 bases and J gave up 0 bases; unmatched junction bases: 5.

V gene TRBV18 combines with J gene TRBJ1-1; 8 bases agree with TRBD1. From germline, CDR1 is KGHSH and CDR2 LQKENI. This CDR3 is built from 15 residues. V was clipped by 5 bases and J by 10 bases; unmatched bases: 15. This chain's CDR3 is CASSTLDRVIQGAFF. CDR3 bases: TGTGCCAGCTCAACGCTGGACAGGGTCATCCAGGGAGCTTTCTTT.

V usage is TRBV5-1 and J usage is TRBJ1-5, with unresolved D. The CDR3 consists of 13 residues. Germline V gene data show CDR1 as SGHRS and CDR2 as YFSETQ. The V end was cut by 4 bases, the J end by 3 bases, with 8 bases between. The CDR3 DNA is TGCGCCAGCAGCGAACACCTCAATCAGCCCCAGCATTTT. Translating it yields CASSEHLNQPQHF.

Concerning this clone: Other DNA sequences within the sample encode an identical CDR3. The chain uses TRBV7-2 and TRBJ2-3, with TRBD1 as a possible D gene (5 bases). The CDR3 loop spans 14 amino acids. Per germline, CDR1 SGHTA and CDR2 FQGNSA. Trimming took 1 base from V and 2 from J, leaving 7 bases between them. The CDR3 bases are TGTGCCAGCAGCTTAGGCAGGGCCACAGATACGCAGTATTTT. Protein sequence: CASSLGRATDTQYF.

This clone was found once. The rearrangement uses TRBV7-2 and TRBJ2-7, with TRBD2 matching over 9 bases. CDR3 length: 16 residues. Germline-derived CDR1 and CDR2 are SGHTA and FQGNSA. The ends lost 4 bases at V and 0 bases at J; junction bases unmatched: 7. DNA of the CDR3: TGTGCCAGCAGCTGGGACGGGACTAGCAACTCCTACGAGCAGTACTTC. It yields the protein CASSWDGTSNSYEQYF.

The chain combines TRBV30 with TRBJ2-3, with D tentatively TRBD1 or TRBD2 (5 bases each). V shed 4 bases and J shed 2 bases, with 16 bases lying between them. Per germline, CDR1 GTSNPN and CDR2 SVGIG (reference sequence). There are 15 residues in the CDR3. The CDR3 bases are TGTGCCTGGAATCGTCGAGGGGCAGCCACAGATACGCAGTATTTT. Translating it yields CAWNRRGAATDTQYF.

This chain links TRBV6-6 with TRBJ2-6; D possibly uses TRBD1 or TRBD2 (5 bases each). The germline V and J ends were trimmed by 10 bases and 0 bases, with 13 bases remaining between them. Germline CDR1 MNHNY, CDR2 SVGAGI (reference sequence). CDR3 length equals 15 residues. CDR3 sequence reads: CAITPGLSGANVLTF. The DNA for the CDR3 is TGTGCCATAACCCCGGGGCTCTCTGGGGCCAACGTCCTGACTTTC.

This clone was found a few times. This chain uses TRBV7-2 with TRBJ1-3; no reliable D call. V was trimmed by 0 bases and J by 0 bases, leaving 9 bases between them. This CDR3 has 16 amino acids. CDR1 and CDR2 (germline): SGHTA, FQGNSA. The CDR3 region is CASSLAGESSGNTIYF. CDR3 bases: TGTGCCAGCAGCTTAGCCGGCGAGAGCTCTGGAAACACCATATATTTT.

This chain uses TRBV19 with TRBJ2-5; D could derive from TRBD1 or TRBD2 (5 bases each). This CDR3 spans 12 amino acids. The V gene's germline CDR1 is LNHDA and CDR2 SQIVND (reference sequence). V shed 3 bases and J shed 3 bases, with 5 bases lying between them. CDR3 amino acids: CASSMGEETQYF. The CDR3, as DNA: TGTGCCAGTAGTATGGGGGAAGAGACCCAGTACTTC.

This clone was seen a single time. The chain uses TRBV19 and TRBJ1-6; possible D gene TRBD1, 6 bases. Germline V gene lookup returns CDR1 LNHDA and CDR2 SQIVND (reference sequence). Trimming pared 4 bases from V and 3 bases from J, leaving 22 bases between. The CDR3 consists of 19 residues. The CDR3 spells CASSKPPRQVGGYNSPLHF. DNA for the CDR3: TGTGCCAGTAGTAAGCCCCCGAGACAGGTTGGTGGCTATAATTCACCCCTCCACTTT.

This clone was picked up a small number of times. Here the CDR3 DNA reads TGTGCCAGCAGTGTTCTTGGGGGTCAGCCCCAGCATTTT. It codes for CASSVLGGQPQHF. The chain recombines TRBV2 with TRBJ1-5; D perhaps matches TRBD1 (5 bases). Germline lookup yields CDR1 SNHLY and CDR2 FYNNEI. This CDR3 comprises 13 residues. Trimming left V 4 bases short and J 6 bases short, with 10 bases between.

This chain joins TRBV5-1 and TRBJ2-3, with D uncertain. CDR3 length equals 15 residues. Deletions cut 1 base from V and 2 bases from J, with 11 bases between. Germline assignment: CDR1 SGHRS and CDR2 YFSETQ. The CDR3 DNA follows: TGCGCCAGCAGCTTGATTAAGGCGAACACAGATACGCAGTATTTT. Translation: CASSLIKANTDTQYF.